Given below is one T cell receptor beta chain in context. Its antigen is not identified. Amplification used 60 Vbeta primers and 13 Jbeta primers. Some clones are missing from TCRdb's copy, which holds only in-frame ones; the method was immunoSEQ multiplex PCR. Of some 150,000 clones detected, around 83% appear once; the ten largest clones hold just over 8%. This sample is drawn from a study of cytomegalovirus exposure and HLA in healthy donors. Across the whole study: Earlier, some 200 million T cells were analyzed, and 95 million to 140 million unique TCR beta sequences were found among them. Unique TCRs numbering roughly 85 million, obtained from HLA-typed donors, made up an early data release.

Findings and caveats of the study: Rarity characterized most TCR sequences, yet some public TCRs appeared in many donors. With later analysis, a missense DCLRE1C variant became linked to TCR beta V- and J-gene trimming.

Per germline, CDR1 SGHRS and CDR2 YFSETQ. The CDR3 spans 14 residues. J gave up 11 bases and V 0 bases, and 10 bases lay outside the gene matches. Input material: PBMCs. The sequence derives from a woman in her forties or fifties in good health and CMV-seropositive. The V gene is TRBV5-1, the J gene TRBJ1-1, with TRBD1 matching 7 bases. The CDR3, as DNA: TGCGCCAGCAGCTTGGTTACAGGGGAAATCGGGGCTTTCTTT. Amino acids: CASSLVTGEIGAFF. The full variable domain, in which reference TRBV5-1 and TRBJ1-1 provide the parts outside the CDR3, is KAGVTQTPRYLIKTRGQQVTLSCSPISGHRSVSWYQQTPGQGLQFLFEYFSETQRNKGNFPGRFSGRQFSNSRSEMNVSTLELGDSALYLCASSLVTGEIGAFFGQGTRLTVV.